This is a list of T cell receptor beta chains from one sample in a study of blood T cell repertoires in COVID-19. Some clones are missing from TCRdb's copy, which holds only in-frame ones; the method was immunoSEQ multiplex PCR. The repertoire includes some 210,000 clones, 92% of them detected once, and around 1.2% sits in the top ten. Sequenced: peripheral blood. These TCRs come from a man younger than 45 with acute or convalescent COVID-19. Each CDR3 is given with its conserved first and last residue. D genes are given only for firm matches. Clone size, where shown, is once, few, many, or a class for clones that have expanded.

abundance,v_gene,j_gene,d_gene,CDR3nt,CDR3aa
NA,TRBV20-1,TRBJ2-1,NA,TGCAGTGCCGACAAAGAGAGACAGGCATTCTTC,CSADKERQAFF
once,TRBV11-2,TRBJ1-2,NA,TGTGCCAGCAGCTTAAGCGGCGATGGCTACACCTTC,CASSLSGDGYTF
NA,TRBV2,TRBJ2-3,NA,TGTGCCAGCAGTGAATCGGGGTTGCTGGGCACAGATACGCAGTATTTT,CASSESGLLGTDTQYF
NA,TRBV18,TRBJ1-1,NA,TGTGCCAGCTCACCCCCATCAGTGAACACTGAAGCTTTCTTT,CASSPPSVNTEAFF
many,TRBV7-3,TRBJ2-7,NA,TGTGCCAGCAGTCCCGGTGGAGGTCGCGAGCAGTACTTC,CASSPGGGREQYF
NA,TRBV6-5,TRBJ1-5,NA,TGTGCCAGCTGGAAAGGACAGTATAGCAATCAGCCCCAGCATTTT,CASWKGQYSNQPQHF
NA,TRBV7-3,TRBJ2-5,NA,TGTGCCAGCAGCTTAATGGGCGGGGACCAAGAGACCCAGTACTTC,CASSLMGGDQETQYF
NA,TRBV5-1,TRBJ1-2,NA,TGCGCCAGCAGCTCATATGACAGCGTCAACTATGGCTACACCTTC,CASSSYDSVNYGYTF
NA,TRBV6-6,TRBJ1-5,TRBD1,TGTGCCAGCAGTCCGACAGGGCATCAGCCCCAGCATTTT,CASSPTGHQPQHF
NA,TRBV12-3/TRBV12-4,TRBJ1-2,TRBD1,TGTGCCAGCAGCAGGACAGGGCTCTATGGCTACACCTTC,CASSRTGLYGYTF
NA,TRBV18,TRBJ1-2,TRBD1,TGTGCCAGCTCACCCGACAGGGACTGGTTTTCCTTC,CASSPDRDWFSF
NA,TRBV20-1,TRBJ2-3,TRBD2,TGCAGTGCGCCTCGGGGGGACACGCAGTATTTT,CSAPRGDTQYF
NA,TRBV4-2,TRBJ2-3,TRBD2,TGTGCCAGCAGCCAAAGACTAGCGGGAGGGGAAACAACAGATACGCAGTATTTT,CASSQRLAGGETTDTQYF
NA,TRBV19,TRBJ2-2,TRBD2,TGTGCCAGTAGTAGACTGGGGAGGGACACCGGGGAGCTGTTTTTT,CASSRLGRDTGELFF
NA,TRBV11-2,TRBJ2-1,NA,TGTGCCAGCAGCTTCCTAGAATACAATGAGCAGTTCTTC,CASSFLEYNEQFF
NA,TRBV13,TRBJ2-5,TRBD2,TGTGCCAGCAGCTTCAGGACTAGCGGGCAAGAGACCCAGTACTTC,CASSFRTSGQETQYF
NA,TRBV10-1,TRBJ1-1,TRBD1,TGCGCCAGCAGCCGACAGGGGTACACTGAAGCTTTCTTT,CASSRQGYTEAFF
NA,TRBV11-1,TRBJ2-5,NA,TGTGCCAGCAGCTTAAGAGCGGATGAAGAGACCCAGTACTTC,CASSLRADEETQYF
few,TRBV30,TRBJ1-6,TRBD1,TGTGCCTGGAAGGTACAGGGGAATTCACCCCTCCACTTT,CAWKVQGNSPLHF
NA,TRBV5-1,TRBJ2-1,TRBD2,TGCGCCAGCAGCGGGCGGGGGAGCTCCTACAATGAGCAGTTCTTC,CASSGRGSSYNEQFF
NA,TRBV5-1,TRBJ2-1,NA,TGCGCCAGCAGCTGGGCGGGAAAAACCTACAATGAGCAGTTCTTC,CASSWAGKTYNEQFF
once,TRBV11-2,TRBJ2-5,TRBD1,TGTGCCAGCAGATCGCTCAGGGGGTACCAAGAGACCCAGTACTTC,CASRSLRGYQETQYF
NA,TRBV7-2,TRBJ2-2,NA,TGTGCCAGCAGCTTATATACGAACACCGGGGAGCTGTTTTTT,CASSLYTNTGELFF
NA,TRBV14,TRBJ2-5,NA,TGTGCCAGCAGCCCAGACCGGGGTTATTCCTTCGAGACCCAGTACTTC,CASSPDRGYSFETQYF
NA,TRBV18,TRBJ1-2,TRBD1,TGTGCCAGCTCTCAGGGACAGGGAGGCTATGGCTACACCTTC,CASSQGQGGYGYTF
NA,TRBV5-4,TRBJ1-1,NA,TGTGCCAGCAGCCTAAACACTGAAGCTTTCTTT,CASSLNTEAFF
NA,TRBV9,TRBJ1-1,NA,TGTGCCAGCAGCGTAATCGGTGATATAAACACTGAAGCTTTCTTT,CASSVIGDINTEAFF
NA,TRBV7-9,TRBJ2-1,TRBD1,TGTGCCAGCAGCTTTCACATTTTCCGGGACAGGGCTGTGAATGAGCAGTTCTTC,CASSFHIFRDRAVNEQFF
NA,TRBV21-1,TRBJ2-7,NA,TGTGCCAGCACCCCCTTCACAGGGGGCTTGAGCGAGCAGTACTTC,CASTPFTGGLSEQYF
NA,TRBV30,TRBJ1-1,TRBD1,TGTGCCTGGAGTTATAGGGGGCACTTCATGAACACTGAAGCTTTCTTT,CAWSYRGHFMNTEAFF
NA,TRBV5-3,TRBJ1-3,NA,TGTGCCAGAAGCTTGGTACGTTGGGTCAGGGTTGGAAACACCATATATTTT,CARSLVRWVRVGNTIYF
once,TRBV7-2,TRBJ2-1,TRBD2,TGTGCCAGCAGCTTACTGGCGGGAGGGGATGAGCAGTTCTTC,CASSLLAGGDEQFF
NA,TRBV19,TRBJ2-3,TRBD1,TGTGCCAGTAGAATAGGCAGGGGGCATGTGGAAGGGACAGATACGCAGTATTTT,CASRIGRGHVEGTDTQYF
NA,TRBV28,TRBJ2-7,NA,TGTGCCAGCAGTTTACCAGGGGTAGGAAACGAGCAGTACTTC,CASSLPGVGNEQYF
NA,TRBV19,TRBJ1-5,NA,TGTGCCAGTAGCTGGGAGAGGCGTCGGAGCAATCAGCCCCAGCATTTT,CASSWERRRSNQPQHF
NA,TRBV5-1,TRBJ2-2,NA,TGCGCCAGCAGCCTAGGACACAGGTACACCGGGGAGCTGTTTTTT,CASSLGHRYTGELFF
once,TRBV30,TRBJ2-5,TRBD2,TGTGCCTGGAGTGGTTCGGGACTAGGTGCGGAGACCCAGTACTTC,CAWSGSGLGAETQYF
NA,TRBV5-1,TRBJ2-1,TRBD1,TGCGCCAGCAGCTTAGGGACAGGGTCCTACAATGAGCAGTTCTTC,CASSLGTGSYNEQFF
NA,TRBV6-5,TRBJ1-2,TRBD1,TGTGCCAGCAGGAACCGGGACAGGGGGGACTATGGCTACACCTTC,CASRNRDRGDYGYTF
once,TRBV4-1,TRBJ2-6,NA,TGCGCCAGCAGCCTTACCGTCCCAGCGGGCGCTTCTGGGGCCAACGTCCTGACTTTC,CASSLTVPAGASGANVLTF
NA,TRBV6-5,TRBJ1-2,TRBD1,TGTGCCACTACGAAAGGACAGGGCCGGGCAGGGGGCTACACCTTC,CATTKGQGRAGGYTF
NA,TRBV5-1,TRBJ1-2,NA,TGCGCCAGCTCATCGGGGGTTCGTAGAAATGGCTACACCTTC,CASSSGVRRNGYTF
NA,TRBV19,TRBJ1-2,NA,TGTGCCTCTAACCCCAGGGCTAACTATGGCTACACCTTC,CASNPRANYGYTF
NA,TRBV5-5,TRBJ1-1,NA,TGTGCCAGCTCCTATTCAGGGAGGGCTTCCTTAAACACTGAAGCTTTCTTT,CASSYSGRASLNTEAFF
NA,TRBV6-5,TRBJ2-3,TRBD1,TGTGCCAGCGAGGAGAGGGGGCGGACAGATACGCAGTATTTT,CASEERGRTDTQYF
NA,TRBV11-2,TRBJ1-1,TRBD1,TGTGCCAGCAGCCCACGAGGGCAGGGGGGTACTGAAGCTTTCTTT,CASSPRGQGGTEAFF
NA,TRBV7-3,TRBJ2-7,TRBD1,TGTGCCAGCAGCTTTGGTATCCGGGACAGTTCCTACGAGCAGTACTTC,CASSFGIRDSSYEQYF
NA,TRBV7-8,TRBJ2-3,NA,TGTGCCAGCAGCTCTGGGGGGTGGGAGTATTTT,CASSSGGWEYF
NA,TRBV9,TRBJ1-6,TRBD1,TGTGCCAGCAGCGTGGGGACAGAGGCCTATTCACCCCTCCACTTT,CASSVGTEAYSPLHF
NA,TRBV28,TRBJ1-2,NA,TGTGCCAGCAGTTTGGCTTCATATACGGGGGGCTATGGCTACACCTTC,CASSLASYTGGYGYTF
NA,TRBV30,TRBJ2-3,TRBD1,TGTGCCTGGAGTGTATGGGGACAGGGGGATACATATACGCAGTATTTT,CAWSVWGQGDTYTQYF
NA,TRBV3-1/TRBV3-2,TRBJ2-1,NA,TGTGCCAGCAGCAACGGGAGATCTCTGTTCTTC,CASSNGRSLFF